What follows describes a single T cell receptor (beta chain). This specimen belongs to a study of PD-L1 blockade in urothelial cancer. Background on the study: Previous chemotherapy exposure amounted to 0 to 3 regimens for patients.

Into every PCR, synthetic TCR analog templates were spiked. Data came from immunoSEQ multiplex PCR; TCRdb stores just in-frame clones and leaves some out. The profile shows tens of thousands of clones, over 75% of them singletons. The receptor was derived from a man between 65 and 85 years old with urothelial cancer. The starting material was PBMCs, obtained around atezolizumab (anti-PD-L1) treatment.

The CDR3 loop is CASSRQGGSYEQYF. CDR3 DNA: TGTGCCAGCAGCAGACAGGGGGGCTCCTACGAGCAGTACTTC. The chain recombines TRBV27 with TRBJ2-7, with 9 bases aligning to TRBD1. The CDR3 consists of 14 residues. Germline CDR1 reads MNHEY; CDR2 reads SMNVEV (reference sequence). Unmatched junction bases numbered 3, after V lost 6 bases and J lost 0 bases.